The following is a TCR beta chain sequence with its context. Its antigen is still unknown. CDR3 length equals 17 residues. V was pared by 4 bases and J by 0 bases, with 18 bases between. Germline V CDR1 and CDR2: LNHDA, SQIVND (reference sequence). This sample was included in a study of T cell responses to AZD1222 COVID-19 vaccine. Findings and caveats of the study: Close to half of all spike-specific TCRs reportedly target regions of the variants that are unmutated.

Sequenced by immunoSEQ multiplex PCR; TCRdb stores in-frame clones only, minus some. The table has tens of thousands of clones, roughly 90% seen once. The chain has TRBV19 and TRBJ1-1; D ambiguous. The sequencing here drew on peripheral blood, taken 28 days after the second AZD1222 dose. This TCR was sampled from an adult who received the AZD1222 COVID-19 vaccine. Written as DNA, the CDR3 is TGTGCCAGTAGTAACACCCTTCGGCACCCCATGAACACTGAAGCTTTCTTT. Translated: CASSNTLRHPMNTEAFF.